The present T cell receptor beta chain was sequenced within a study of long-term antiretroviral therapy in people with HIV. The study's findings and limits: Clonal expansions arising prior to ART prevailed in the repertoire at every time point. On ART adherence, viral resistance or therapy changes, no data were available.

Sequencing relied on immunoSEQ assay v3.0, run at survey level. Sequencing had a target that covered 40,000-50,000 T-cell genomes per sample. The method was immunoSEQ multiplex PCR; TCRdb's version includes in-frame clones alone and lacks a portion of them. The data show about 20,000 clones, over 70% seen once. There are a few counts of this clone. No antigen is known for it. The germline gives CDR1 MNHNS, CDR2 SASEGT. The ends were cut back, 8 bases at V and 3 bases at J, with 8 bases in the middle. This CDR3 region has 11 residues. Sequencing used unsorted PBMCs, obtained 2.9 years after starting antiretroviral therapy. This chain links TRBV6-1 with TRBJ2-7; D not resolved. The receptor was derived from a woman aged 25 to 45 with HIV. The CDR3 sequence: CASGEYYEQYV. CDR3 DNA: TGTGCCAGCGGGGAATACTACGAGCAGTACGTC.